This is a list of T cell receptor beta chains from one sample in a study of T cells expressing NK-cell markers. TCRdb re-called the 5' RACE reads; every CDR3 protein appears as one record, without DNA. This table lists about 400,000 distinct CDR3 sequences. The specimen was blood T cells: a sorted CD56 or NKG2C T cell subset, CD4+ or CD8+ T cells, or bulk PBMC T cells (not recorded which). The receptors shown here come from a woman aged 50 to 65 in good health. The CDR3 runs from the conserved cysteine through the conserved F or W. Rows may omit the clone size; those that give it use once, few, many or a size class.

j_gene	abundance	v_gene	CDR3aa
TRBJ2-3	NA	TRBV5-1	CASSPMGLAYSTDTQYF
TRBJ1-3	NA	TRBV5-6	CASLGSGNTIYF
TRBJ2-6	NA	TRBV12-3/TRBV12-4	CASSSHGGVSGANVLTF
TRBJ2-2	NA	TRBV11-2	CASSLEGFRADTGELFF
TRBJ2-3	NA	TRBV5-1	CASSSGTGGPSTDTQYF
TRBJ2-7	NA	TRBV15	CATSSGQNSYEQYF
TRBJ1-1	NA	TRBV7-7	CASIETATLSNTEAFF
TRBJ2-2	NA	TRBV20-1	CSAREPLGSYRANTGELFF
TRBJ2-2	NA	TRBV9	CASSVEAELDTGELFF
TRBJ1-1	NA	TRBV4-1	CASSQGKLGSGEAFF
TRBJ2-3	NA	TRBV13	CASSLRTGGLFAGTDTQYF
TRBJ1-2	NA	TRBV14	CASSPGGYYGYTF
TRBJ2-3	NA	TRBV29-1	CSAHRDSADTQYF
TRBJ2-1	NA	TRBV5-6	CASSLWGNDEQFF
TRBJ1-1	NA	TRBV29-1	CSVRTGGSFTEAFF
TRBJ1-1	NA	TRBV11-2	CASSLLMGTEAFF
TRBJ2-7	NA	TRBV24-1	CATILLHQGRHTYEQYF
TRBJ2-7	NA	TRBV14	CASSFKTGTGDHEQYF
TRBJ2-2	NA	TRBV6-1	CASSDLGLKTGELFF
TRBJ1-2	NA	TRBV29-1	CSVSRDSYGYTF
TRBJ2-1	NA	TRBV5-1	CASSVGEGNEQFF
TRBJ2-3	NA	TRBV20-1	CSARAPDMRERRYTQYF
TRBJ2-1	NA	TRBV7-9	CASSLQLRNEQFF
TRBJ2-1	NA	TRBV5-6	CASIEGGEAYNEQFF
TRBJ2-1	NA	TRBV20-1	CSAMIAGGNEQFF
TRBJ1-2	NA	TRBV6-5	CASRGQFYGYTF
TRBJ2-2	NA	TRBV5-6	CASSYGTLLNTGELFF
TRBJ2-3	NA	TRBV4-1	CASSQAPADTQYF
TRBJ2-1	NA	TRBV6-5	CASSRLLAGVRINEQFF
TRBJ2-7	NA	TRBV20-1	CSASNPAATSEQYF
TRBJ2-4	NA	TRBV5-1	CASSLVPGSAKNIQYF
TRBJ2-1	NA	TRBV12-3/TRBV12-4	CASSSDSLNEQFF
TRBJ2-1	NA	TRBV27	CASSGPLAGLYNEQFF
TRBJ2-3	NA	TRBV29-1	CSVIRTSGSTTLATADTQYF
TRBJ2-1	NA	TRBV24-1	CATSVGVTSGMYNEQFF
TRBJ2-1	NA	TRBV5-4	CASSSLKQGLNEQFF
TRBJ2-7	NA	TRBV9	CASSADRYEQYF
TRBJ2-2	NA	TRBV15	CATSRVLGSGELFF
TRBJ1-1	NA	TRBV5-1	CASSLRSGGQGETEAFF
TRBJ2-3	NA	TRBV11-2	CASSLGQGPITQYF
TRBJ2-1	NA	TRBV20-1	CSALLTSGRFEQFF
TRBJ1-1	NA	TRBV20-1	CSARPDNGVNTEAFF
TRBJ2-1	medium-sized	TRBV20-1	CSDGGPSFNEQFF
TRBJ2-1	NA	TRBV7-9	CASSLEGVASYNEQFF
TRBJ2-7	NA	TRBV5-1	CASSLQPGTFYEQYF
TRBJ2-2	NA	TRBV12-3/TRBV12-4	CASRHYENTGELFF